A selection of T cell receptor beta chains follows, all from one sample in a study of T cells of healthy individuals. TCRdb re-called the 5' RACE reads with MiXCR, one entry per CDR3 protein. Of tens of thousands of distinct CDR3 sequences listed, 15% to 20% are singletons. The receptors here all came from a human donor in good health. Each CDR3 is given without its conserved first and last residue.

v_gene: TRBV11-2
j_gene: TRBJ2-7
CDR3aa: ASSPGALYEQY

v_gene: TRBV4-1
j_gene: TRBJ1-1
CDR3aa: ASSQVPGDNTEAF

v_gene: TRBV12-3/TRBV12-4
j_gene: TRBJ2-6
CDR3aa: ASSFRRSGANVLT

v_gene: TRBV7-3
j_gene: TRBJ2-3
CDR3aa: ASSLTPKADTQY

v_gene: TRBV20-1
j_gene: TRBJ2-5
CDR3aa: SVYSQQTQY

v_gene: TRBV7-2
j_gene: TRBJ1-1
CDR3aa: ASSFGGRWTEAF

v_gene: TRBV20-1
j_gene: TRBJ2-1
CDR3aa: SARQRSSYNEQF

v_gene: TRBV19
j_gene: TRBJ2-7
CDR3aa: ASSIVLTYEQY

v_gene: TRBV20-1
j_gene: TRBJ2-3
CDR3aa: SAPGAGYTDTQY

v_gene: TRBV7-9
j_gene: TRBJ2-3
CDR3aa: ASSFGSGGSDTQY

v_gene: TRBV29-1
j_gene: TRBJ2-7
CDR3aa: SVSGDSGRGYEQY

v_gene: TRBV27
j_gene: TRBJ2-3
CDR3aa: ASSLLTSLGTDTQY

v_gene: TRBV19
j_gene: TRBJ1-2
CDR3aa: ASSILTGDGYT

v_gene: TRBV6-2/TRBV6-3
j_gene: TRBJ2-3
CDR3aa: ASSQRSVPDTQY

v_gene: TRBV5-1
j_gene: TRBJ1-2
CDR3aa: ASSPVSGAGGYT

v_gene: TRBV28
j_gene: TRBJ2-3
CDR3aa: ASSLSFTGGLGLAGDPTDTQY

v_gene: TRBV6-6
j_gene: TRBJ2-3
CDR3aa: ASSYSNGPLLAKNTDTQY

v_gene: TRBV24-1
j_gene: TRBJ1-4
CDR3aa: ATQGQGNEKLF

v_gene: TRBV27
j_gene: TRBJ2-3
CDR3aa: ASSAGTGGGTQY

v_gene: TRBV5-4
j_gene: TRBJ2-7
CDR3aa: ASSLRLATHEQY

v_gene: TRBV29-1
j_gene: TRBJ2-1
CDR3aa: SGRLRLADNNEQF

v_gene: TRBV20-1
j_gene: TRBJ2-1
CDR3aa: SPRSAGVYNEQF